The sequence of this T cell receptor beta chain was determined in a study of long-term antiretroviral therapy in people with HIV. The CDR3 has 12 residues. V lost 6 bases, J lost 2 bases, and 2 bases stayed unmatched. Germline values: CDR1 SQVTM, CDR2 ANQGSEA. Survey level was the resolution at which the v3.0 immunoSEQ assay ran. The repertoire was sequenced with immunoSEQ multiplex PCR; TCRdb's copy has only in-frame clones and lacks some. Among around 19,000 clones, 78% were seen once, and the ten largest hold approximately 15%. The V and J genes are TRBV29-1 and TRBJ1-2, with 8 bases matching TRBD1. This sequence was found in a woman aged 50 to 60 with HIV. The sequences come from unsorted PBMCs, collected 0.3 years after starting antiretroviral therapy. CDR3 region: CSVDRGNYGYTF. In DNA form, the CDR3 reads TGCAGCGTAGACAGGGGAAACTATGGCTACACCTTC.